The entry below describes one T cell receptor (beta chain). This sample was taken from a study of blood T cell repertoires in COVID-19. The germline V and J ends were trimmed by 0 bases and 4 bases, with 13 bases remaining between them. Germline assignment: CDR1 SGHRS and CDR2 YFSETQ. This CDR3 region has 15 residues. TCRdb keeps only in-frame clones here, not all; method: immunoSEQ multiplex PCR. The sample shows about 260,000 clones, approximately 82% of them seen only once. The TCR comes from a man between 60 and 70 years old who had recovered from COVID-19. Sequencing was done on a sample of peripheral blood. The chain is built from TRBV5-1 and TRBJ1-1, with D tentatively TRBD1 (5 bases). The CDR3 bases are TGCGCCAGCAGCTTGGATCCTGGCGGGGGCACTGAAGCTTTCTTT. This translates into CASSLDPGGGTEAFF.